Following are 3 T cell receptor beta chains from one sample sequenced in a study of blood T cell repertoires in COVID-19. Clones were sequenced by immunoSEQ multiplex PCR, and TCRdb holds only the in-frame ones, with some missing. The table records more than 150,000 clones, 70% to 90% of them present only once. The sequenced sample consisted of peripheral blood. The receptors derive from a woman in her 70s with acute or convalescent COVID-19.

This clone was seen only a few times. The genes are TRBV6-5 and TRBJ1-1; D possibly corresponds to TRBD1 (6 bases). This CDR3 has 14 residues. Per germline, CDR1 MNHEY and CDR2 SVGAGI. Trimming removed 7 bases at V and 5 bases at J, with 17 bases between. Written as DNA, the CDR3 is TGTGCCAGCACCCCCTGGACAGTTGGTACTGAAGCTTTCTTT. Its protein product is CASTPWTVGTEAFF.

The rearrangement joins TRBV2 to TRBJ1-1; 7 nucleotides agree with TRBD1. The J segment lost 1 base and the V segment lost 10 bases, leaving 6 bases of the junction unmatched. The length of the CDR3 is 13 residues. The germline CDR1 and CDR2 sequences are SNHLY and FYNNEI. The CDR3 spells CATRGTENTEAFF. The CDR3 coding sequence is TGTGCCACCCGTGGGACAGAGAACACTGAAGCTTTCTTT.

The V and J genes are TRBV7-9 and TRBJ2-1; 8 nucleotides line up with TRBD2. Trimming cost V 2 bases and J 6 bases; bases outside gene matches: 6. CDR3 size: 15 residues. Germline values: CDR1 SEHNR, CDR2 FQNEAQ (reference sequence). The CDR3 reads CASSLTAGVSNEQFF. The CDR3 bases are TGTGCCAGCAGCTTAACAGCGGGGGTCTCCAATGAGCAGTTCTTC.